The source of this TCR beta chain is a study of CD8+CD57+ T cells in acquired aplastic anemia. The wider study: The DNA of sorted CD4+ and CD8+ cells averaged roughly 3.2 ug.

An expansion of CD8+CD57+ cells by flow cytometry had been shown in patients chosen for sequencing. TCR beta VDJ and CDR3 profiles were obtained from a genomic DNA template. A single record per CDR3 protein comes from TCRdb applying MiXCR to the reads. The profile shows roughly 190,000 distinct CDR3 sequences, around 45% of them singletons. The sequencing input was sorted CD4+, CD8+, or CD8+CD57+ T cells (not recorded which) from PBMCs. The TCR was taken from a human donor with aplastic anemia.

Here the CDR3 reads CSVVWGGAPVEQYF. The DNA for the CDR3 is TGCAGCGTGGTTTGGGGGGGCGCCCCGGTCGAGCAGTACTTC. J is TRBJ2-7 and V is TRBV29-1; TRBD2 might be the D (7 bases). The V end was cut by 6 bases, the J end by 6 bases, with 21 bases between. The CDR3 loop spans 14 amino acids. Germline-derived CDR1 and CDR2 are SQVTM and ANQGSEA.